The clone carrying this T cell receptor beta chain has more than one count but fewer than ten. Its antigen is undetermined. CDR1 is LNHDA, CDR2 SQIVND, per germline (reference sequence). V lost 3 bases, J lost 3 bases, and 17 bases lay in between. This CDR3 region has 17 residues. The sample originates from a study of beta chain features in type 1 diabetes. Study details: In age, gender and cell yields, patients were similar to healthy donors.

A sort by CD45RO/CCR7/CD25/CD127/CD95/CD27 yielded CD4+ naive, central memory, regulatory and stem cell-like memory cells. Findings and caveats of the study: HLA effects on TCRB rearrangement stayed unresolved here. Moderate but significant shortening of TCRB CDR3s was recorded in all four CD4+ subsets from Type 1 diabetes patients.

Every isolated RNA sample was fully reverse transcribed, so sequencing captured expressed TCRB transcripts. Deep immunoSEQ sequencing covered naive, central memory and regulatory T cell samples. The method was immunoSEQ multiplex PCR; TCRdb's version includes in-frame clones alone and lacks a portion of them. The sample has about 650,000 clones; 12% are singletons. This TCR was sampled from a man aged 30 to 45 with type 1 diabetes. This rearrangement joins TRBV19 to TRBJ2-2; the D is unclear. The specimen sequenced was naive CD4+ T cells from blood. CDR3 nucleotide sequence: TGTGCCAGTAGTATCAGGCAGAAGCACACCTACACCGGGGAGCTGTTTTTT. It yields the protein CASSIRQKHTYTGELFF. Combining the CDR3 with reference TRBV19 and TRBJ2-2 gives the whole variable domain DGGITQSPKYLFRKEGQNVTLSCEQNLNHDAMYWYRQDPGQGLRLIYYSQIVNDFQKGDIAEGYSVSREKKESFPLTVTSAQKNPTAFYLCASSIRQKHTYTGELFFGEGSRLTVL.